This TCR beta chain comes out of a study of CD8 T cells in Susac syndrome. The study sequenced TCR beta in blood CD8+ and CD4+ T cells. The germline CDR1 and CDR2 sequences are LGHNA and YSLEER. V lost 0 bases to trimming and J lost 4 bases; unmatched junction nucleotides: 7. This CDR3 comprises 16 residues. With random hexamers, about 0.45 to 1 ug RNA was reverse transcribed. From the immunoSEQ multiplex PCR reads, TCRdb called clonotypes with MiXCR, one entry per CDR3 protein. This sample yields 150,000 to 200,000 distinct CDR3 sequences, of which 90% to 97% are seen a single time; about 0.12% belongs to the top ten.

The sequence came from a human donor with Susac syndrome. J is TRBJ1-2 and V is TRBV4-3; TRBD1 matches 8 bases. The sequencing sample was made of CD4+ T cells from PBMCs. The CDR3 region is CASSQDPGQAIYGYTF. The CDR3 bases are TGCGCCAGCAGCCAAGACCCGGGACAGGCTATCTATGGCTACACCTTC.